This T cell receptor beta chain appears in the sequencing data of a study of cytomegalovirus exposure and HLA in healthy donors. Germline V gene sequence: CDR1 LNHDA, CDR2 SQIVND (reference sequence). V was clipped by 5 bases and J by 5 bases, with 7 bases between them. The CDR3 is 12 amino acids. Vbeta (60) and Jbeta (13) primers were used in the PCR. Method: immunoSEQ multiplex PCR; TCRdb's copy keeps in-frame clones and lacks some. The sample lists 150,000 to 200,000 clones, just under 80% seen once, with 9.5% to 10% in the top ten. The sample taken for sequencing was PBMCs. This receptor was identified in a man between 18 and 35 years old in good health and CMV-seropositive. The chain has TRBV19 and TRBJ1-5, with D maybe TRBD1 (6 bases). CDR3 sequence (DNA): TGTGCCAGTAGTCAGGGGTATCAGCCCCAGCATTTT. Translation: CASSQGYQPQHF.